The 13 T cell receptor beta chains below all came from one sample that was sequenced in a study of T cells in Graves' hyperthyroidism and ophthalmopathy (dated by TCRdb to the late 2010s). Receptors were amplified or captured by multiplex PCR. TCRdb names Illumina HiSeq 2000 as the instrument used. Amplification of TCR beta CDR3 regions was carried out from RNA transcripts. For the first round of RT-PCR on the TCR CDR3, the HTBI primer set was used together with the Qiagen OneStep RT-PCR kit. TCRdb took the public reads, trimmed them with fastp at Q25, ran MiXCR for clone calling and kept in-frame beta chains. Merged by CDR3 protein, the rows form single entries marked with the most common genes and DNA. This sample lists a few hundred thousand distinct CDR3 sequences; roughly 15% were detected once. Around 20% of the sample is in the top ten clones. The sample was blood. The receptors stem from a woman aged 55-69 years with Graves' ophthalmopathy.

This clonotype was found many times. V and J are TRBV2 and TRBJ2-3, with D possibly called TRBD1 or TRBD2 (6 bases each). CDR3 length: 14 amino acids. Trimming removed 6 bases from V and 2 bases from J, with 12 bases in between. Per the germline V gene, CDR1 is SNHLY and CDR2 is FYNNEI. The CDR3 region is CASSGGFATDTQYF. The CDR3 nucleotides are TGTGCCAGCAGCGGGGGCTTTGCCACAGATACGCAGTATTTT.

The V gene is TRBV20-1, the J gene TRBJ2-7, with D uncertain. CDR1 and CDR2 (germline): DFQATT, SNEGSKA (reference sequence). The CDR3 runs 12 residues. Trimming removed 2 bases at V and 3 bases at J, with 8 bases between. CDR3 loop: CSARPNNYEQYF. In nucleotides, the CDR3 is TGCAGTGCTAGACCCAATAACTACGAGCAGTACTTC.

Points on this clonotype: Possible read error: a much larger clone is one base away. The CDR3 loop reads CASSQFGTNPYGYTF. DNA for the CDR3: TGTGCCAGCAGCCAATTCGGGACAAACCCCTATGGCTACACCTTC. The chain combines TRBV14 with TRBJ1-2, with a possible D match to TRBD1 (6 bases). V gave up 2 bases and J gave up 4 bases, with 14 bases separating them. The length of the CDR3 is 15 residues. Germline V gives CDR1 SGHDN, CDR2 FVKESK.

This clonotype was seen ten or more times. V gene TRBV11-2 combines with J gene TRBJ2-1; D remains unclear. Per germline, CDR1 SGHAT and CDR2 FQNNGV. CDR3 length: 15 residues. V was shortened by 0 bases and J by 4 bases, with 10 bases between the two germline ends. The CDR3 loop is CASSLEDSSYNEQFF. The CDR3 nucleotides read TGTGCCAGCAGCTTAGAAGATTCCTCGTACAATGAGCAGTTCTTC.

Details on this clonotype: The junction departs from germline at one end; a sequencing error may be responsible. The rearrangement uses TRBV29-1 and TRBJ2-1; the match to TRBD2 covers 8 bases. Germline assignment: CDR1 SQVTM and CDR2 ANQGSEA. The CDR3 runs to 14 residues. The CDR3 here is CSVAASGFIGEQLF. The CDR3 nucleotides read TGCAGCGTGGCCGCTAGCGGGTTTATTGGTGAGCAGCTCTTC.

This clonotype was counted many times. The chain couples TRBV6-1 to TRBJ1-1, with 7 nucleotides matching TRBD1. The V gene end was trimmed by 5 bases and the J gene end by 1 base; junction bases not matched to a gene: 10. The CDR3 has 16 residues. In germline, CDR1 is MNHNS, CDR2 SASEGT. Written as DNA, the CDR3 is TGTGCCAGCAGTAAAAGGACAGGAGGGGGGAACACTGAAGCTTTCTTT. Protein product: CASSKRTGGGNTEAFF.

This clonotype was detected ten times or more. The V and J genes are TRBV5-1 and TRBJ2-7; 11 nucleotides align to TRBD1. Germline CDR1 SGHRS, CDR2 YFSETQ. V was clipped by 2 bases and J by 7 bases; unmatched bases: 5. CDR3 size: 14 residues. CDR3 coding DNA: TGCGCCAGCAGCTTTGGGGGACAGGGGGGAGAGCAGTACTTC. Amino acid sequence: CASSFGGQGGEQYF.

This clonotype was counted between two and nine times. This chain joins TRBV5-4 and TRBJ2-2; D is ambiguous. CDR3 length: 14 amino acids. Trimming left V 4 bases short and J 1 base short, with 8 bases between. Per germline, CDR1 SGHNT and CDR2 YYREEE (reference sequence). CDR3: CASSPQLNTGELFF. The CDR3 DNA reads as TGTGCCAGCAGCCCCCAACTGAACACCGGGGAGCTGTTTTTT.

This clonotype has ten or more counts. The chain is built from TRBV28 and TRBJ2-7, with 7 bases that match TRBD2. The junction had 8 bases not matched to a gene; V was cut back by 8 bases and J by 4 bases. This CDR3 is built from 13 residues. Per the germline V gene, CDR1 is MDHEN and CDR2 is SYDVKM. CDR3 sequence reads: CASLPSGDYEQYF. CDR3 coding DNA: TGTGCCAGCCTTCCTAGCGGAGATTACGAGCAGTACTTC.

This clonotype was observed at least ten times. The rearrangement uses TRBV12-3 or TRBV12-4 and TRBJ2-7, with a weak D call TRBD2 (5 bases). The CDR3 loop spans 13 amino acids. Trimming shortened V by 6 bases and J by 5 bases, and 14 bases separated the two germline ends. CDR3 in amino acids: CASSLREEDEQYF. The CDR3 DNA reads TGTGCCAGCAGCCTCCGAGAGGAGGACGAGCAGTACTTC.

In DNA, the CDR3 is TGTGCCAGCAGTTGGGGGGGGCCTGAAGCTTTCTTT. Translated, it gives CASSWGGPEAFF. This chain uses TRBV6-1 with TRBJ1-1; possible D gene TRBD1, 6 bases. This CDR3 comprises 12 residues. V was pared by 5 bases and J by 6 bases, with 10 bases between. Germline CDR1 MNHNS, CDR2 SASEGT.

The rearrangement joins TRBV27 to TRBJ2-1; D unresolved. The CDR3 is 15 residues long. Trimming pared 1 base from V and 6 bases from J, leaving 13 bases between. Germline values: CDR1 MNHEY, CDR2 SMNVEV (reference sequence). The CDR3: CASSLYSPGVNEQFF. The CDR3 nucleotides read TGTGCCAGCAGTTTATACTCCCCTGGAGTCAATGAGCAGTTCTTC.

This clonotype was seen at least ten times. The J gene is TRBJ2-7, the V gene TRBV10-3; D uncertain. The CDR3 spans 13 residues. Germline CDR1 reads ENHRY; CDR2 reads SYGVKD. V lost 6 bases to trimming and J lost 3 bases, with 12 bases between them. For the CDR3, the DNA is TGTGCCATCAGCCGTGTAGAAAACTACGAGCAGTACTTC. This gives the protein CAISRVENYEQYF.